This T cell receptor (beta chain) was obtained from a study of blood T cell repertoires in COVID-19 (TCRdb year 2020). Looking at the study overall: Samples covering the acute and convalescent phases of COVID-19 were provided by collaborators in the United States, Italy and Spain. A freely available public database, intended as a resource for researchers studying the immune response to SARS-CoV-2, is where the repertoires were released. HLA class I and class II types, where available, came from metadata supplied by the sample provider rather than from assay-based typing. Deeply sampled blood TCRbeta repertoires from subjects exposed to, actively infected with, or recovered from COVID-19 were included in the dataset. The prospective study material was composed of cDNA or gDNA derived from T cells, B-cell-depleted T cells, or PBMCs. The samples were drawn from two sources: the first 160 participants of the ongoing ImmuneRACE study, and 950 to 1,500 subjects contributed by 6 global collaborators. A de-identified subject ID, COVID-19 status, age in years and sex were almost always included in the sample metadata.

Turning to this clone: Its target antigen remains unknown. There are no base qualities to consult, and no much larger clone falls within one base.

Collaborating institutions collected whole blood in K2EDTA tubes following their own protocols. For TCRbeta analysis, collaborator samples were shipped as frozen whole blood, as isolated PBMCs, or as DNA extracted from either sample type. The immunoSEQ Assay, a bias-controlled multiplex PCR, was used to amplify TCRbeta CDR3 regions from genomic DNA. From the authors' description of their analysis: The number of nucleated cells in each sample was estimated by amplification of reference gene primers within the assay. To quantify the absolute abundance of each unique TCRbeta CDR3 rearrangement, sequence reads were collapsed and filtered. For each sample, productive Simpson clonality was calculated as the square root of Simpson's diversity index across productive rearrangements. Here the immuneACCESS table is served through TCRdb, limited to in-frame sequences with V and J called. Missing clones are a known gap in these copies; in checked studies unresolved V genes cover under half, and the rest lacks a known reason. V and J calls and clone size come straight from that table; D and trimming were deduced from the DNA. This sample is represented by about 43,000 clones; roughly 90% of them were singletons. The ten largest make up approximately 8.9% of the sample.

Including cysteine and phenylalanine, the CDR3 has 15 amino acids. Left in the record is the CDR3 DNA by itself, 45 bases read in frame from the first base. Trimmed from V: 5 bases; trimmed from J: 6 bases; junction bases lacking a gene match: 8. The germline V gene provides CDR1 SGHTA and CDR2 FQGTGA. Findings and caveats that apply to the study as a whole: The quantity of clinical and demographic metadata differed by source and by participant and was supplied without curation.

This receptor chain uses TRBV7-3 and TRBJ2-4, with 9 bases in between that match TRBD1. The TCR comes from a woman older than 75 with active COVID-19. The sequenced material came from peripheral blood. The CDR3 region reads CASSLRTGAANIQYF. The DNA sequence is given as TGTGCCAGCAGCCTCCGGACAGGGGCGGCAAACATTCAGTACTTC.